A selection of T cell receptor beta chains follows, all from one sample in a study of blood T cell repertoires in COVID-19. Sequencing used immunoSEQ multiplex PCR; TCRdb keeps in-frame clones, though not all of them. The top ten hold around 16% of the sample, which has some 250,000 clones, around 86% seen once. The specimen sequenced was PBMCs or T cells enriched from blood (not recorded which). These TCRs come from a man aged 18-30 years who had recovered from COVID-19. The CDR3 runs from the conserved cysteine through the conserved F or W. The order of the fields is clone size, D gene, J gene, V gene, CDR3 protein, CDR3 DNA. D genes are given only for firm matches. Expanded clones are given a class, and other clones once, few, many or no size at all.

clone_size: NA
d_call: TRBD1
j_call: TRBJ1-1
v_call: TRBV11-2
cdr3_aa: CASSRTGERTEAFF
cdr3_nt: TGTGCCAGCAGCCGAACAGGGGAACGCACTGAAGCTTTCTTT

clone_size: NA
d_call: TRBD1
j_call: TRBJ2-7
v_call: TRBV19
cdr3_aa: CASTGQGGSYEQYF
cdr3_nt: TGTGCCAGCACGGGACAGGGTGGGTCCTACGAGCAGTACTTC

clone_size: NA
d_call: TRBD1
j_call: TRBJ1-1
v_call: TRBV15
cdr3_aa: CATSRPGQVNTEAFF
cdr3_nt: TGTGCCACCAGCAGACCCGGACAGGTGAACACTGAAGCTTTCTTT

clone_size: NA
d_call: TRBD1
j_call: TRBJ1-6
v_call: TRBV7-2
cdr3_aa: CASSPRTGEGSPLHF
cdr3_nt: TGTGCCAGCAGCCCGAGGACAGGGGAAGGGTCACCCCTCCACTTT

clone_size: NA
d_call: NA
j_call: TRBJ2-5
v_call: TRBV29-1
cdr3_aa: CSVDGRRDQETQYF
cdr3_nt: TGCAGCGTTGATGGTCGGCGGGACCAAGAGACCCAGTACTTC

clone_size: NA
d_call: NA
j_call: TRBJ1-4
v_call: TRBV9
cdr3_aa: CASSGQDNEKLFF
cdr3_nt: TGTGCCAGCAGCGGACAGGATAATGAAAAACTGTTTTTT

clone_size: NA
d_call: TRBD1
j_call: TRBJ2-3
v_call: TRBV5-1
cdr3_aa: CASSLGQVGDTQYF
cdr3_nt: TGCGCCAGCAGCTTAGGACAGGTTGGAGATACGCAGTATTTT

clone_size: NA
d_call: NA
j_call: TRBJ2-6
v_call: TRBV5-5
cdr3_aa: CASTGPGANVLTF
cdr3_nt: TGTGCCAGCACAGGGCCCGGGGCCAACGTCCTGACTTTC

clone_size: NA
d_call: NA
j_call: TRBJ2-2
v_call: TRBV3-1/TRBV3-2
cdr3_aa: CASSQARTGELFF
cdr3_nt: TGTGCCAGCAGCCAAGCCCGCACCGGGGAGCTGTTTTTT

clone_size: once
d_call: NA
j_call: TRBJ1-1
v_call: TRBV15
cdr3_aa: CATSRALNTEAFF
cdr3_nt: TGTGCCACCAGCAGAGCTTTGAACACTGAAGCTTTCTTT

clone_size: NA
d_call: TRBD1
j_call: TRBJ2-3
v_call: TRBV11-1
cdr3_aa: CASSLATGTDTQYF
cdr3_nt: TGTGCCAGCAGCTTAGCGACAGGGACAGATACGCAGTATTTT

clone_size: NA
d_call: TRBD1
j_call: TRBJ1-2
v_call: TRBV28
cdr3_aa: CASSRLGTGEIGYTF
cdr3_nt: TGTGCCAGCAGCAGGCTCGGGACAGGGGAGATTGGCTACACCTTC

clone_size: NA
d_call: TRBD1
j_call: TRBJ1-6
v_call: TRBV7-9
cdr3_aa: CASSQNTGDANSPLHF
cdr3_nt: TGTGCCAGCAGCCAAAATACAGGGGACGCAAATTCACCCCTCCACTTT

clone_size: NA
d_call: TRBD1
j_call: TRBJ1-5
v_call: TRBV19
cdr3_aa: CASSTWDRGGQPQHF
cdr3_nt: TGTGCCAGTAGTACATGGGACAGGGGGGGACAGCCCCAGCATTTT

clone_size: NA
d_call: NA
j_call: TRBJ1-1
v_call: TRBV19
cdr3_aa: CASTKYGVVNTEAFF
cdr3_nt: TGTGCCAGTACCAAATACGGTGTAGTGAACACTGAAGCTTTCTTT

clone_size: NA
d_call: NA
j_call: TRBJ1-6
v_call: TRBV3-1/TRBV3-2
cdr3_aa: CASSQEKASPLHF
cdr3_nt: TGTGCCAGCAGCCAAGAGAAAGCTTCACCCCTCCACTTT

clone_size: few
d_call: TRBD2
j_call: TRBJ2-2
v_call: TRBV18
cdr3_aa: CASSQSLAGKNTGELFF
cdr3_nt: TGTGCCAGCTCACAGTCACTAGCGGGCAAGAACACCGGGGAGCTGTTTTTT

clone_size: NA
d_call: TRBD2
j_call: TRBJ2-5
v_call: TRBV9
cdr3_aa: CASRPGTSGQETQYF
cdr3_nt: TGTGCCAGCCGTCCGGGGACTAGCGGGCAAGAGACCCAGTACTTC

clone_size: NA
d_call: NA
j_call: TRBJ1-5
v_call: TRBV2
cdr3_aa: CASSEPQGGQPQHF
cdr3_nt: TGTGCCAGCAGTGAGCCACAGGGCGGTCAGCCCCAGCATTTT

clone_size: NA
d_call: NA
j_call: TRBJ1-5
v_call: TRBV7-9
cdr3_aa: CASSLVIYGSSNQPQHF
cdr3_nt: TGTGCCAGCAGCTTAGTTATATATGGTAGTAGCAATCAGCCCCAGCATTTT

clone_size: NA
d_call: NA
j_call: TRBJ1-1
v_call: TRBV5-1
cdr3_aa: CASSLALADNTEAFF
cdr3_nt: TGCGCCAGCAGCTTGGCTTTGGCGGATAACACTGAAGCTTTCTTT

clone_size: NA
d_call: TRBD2
j_call: TRBJ2-1
v_call: TRBV7-2
cdr3_aa: CASSYMGLARHNEQFF
cdr3_nt: TGTGCCAGCAGCTATATGGGACTAGCGAGACACAATGAGCAGTTCTTC

clone_size: once
d_call: NA
j_call: TRBJ1-5
v_call: TRBV4-1
cdr3_aa: CASRKAGGAYGNQPQHF
cdr3_nt: TGCGCCAGCCGAAAAGCGGGGGGGGCATACGGCAATCAGCCCCAGCATTTT

clone_size: NA
d_call: TRBD1
j_call: TRBJ2-7
v_call: TRBV30
cdr3_aa: CAWSVRDRVAEQYF
cdr3_nt: TGTGCCTGGAGTGTTAGGGACAGGGTGGCCGAGCAGTACTTC

clone_size: NA
d_call: TRBD2
j_call: TRBJ2-7
v_call: TRBV11-2
cdr3_aa: CASSDTSVAYEQYF
cdr3_nt: TGTGCCAGCAGCGATACTAGCGTCGCCTACGAGCAGTACTTC

clone_size: NA
d_call: NA
j_call: TRBJ1-5
v_call: TRBV3-1/TRBV3-2
cdr3_aa: CASSQDVTGYQPQHF
cdr3_nt: TGTGCCAGCAGCCAAGATGTAACAGGGTACCAGCCCCAGCATTTT

clone_size: few
d_call: TRBD2
j_call: TRBJ2-2
v_call: TRBV10-1
cdr3_aa: CASSDLPGRETGELFF
cdr3_nt: TGCGCCAGCAGTGATTTGCCCGGGAGGGAGACCGGGGAGCTGTTTTTT

clone_size: NA
d_call: NA
j_call: TRBJ1-1
v_call: TRBV19
cdr3_aa: CASDNGGTEAFF
cdr3_nt: TGTGCCAGTGACAACGGGGGCACTGAAGCTTTCTTT

clone_size: NA
d_call: NA
j_call: TRBJ1-1
v_call: TRBV11-3
cdr3_aa: CASSNRTAMNTEAFF
cdr3_nt: TGTGCCAGCAGCAACCGGACAGCGATGAACACTGAAGCTTTCTTT

clone_size: few
d_call: NA
j_call: TRBJ2-7
v_call: TRBV5-8
cdr3_aa: CASTGQFSYEQYF
cdr3_nt: TGTGCCAGTACCGGACAGTTTTCCTACGAGCAGTACTTC

clone_size: NA
d_call: NA
j_call: TRBJ2-5
v_call: TRBV21-1
cdr3_aa: CASSPSLQETQYF
cdr3_nt: TGTGCCAGCAGCCCAAGCCTCCAAGAGACCCAGTACTTC

clone_size: NA
d_call: NA
j_call: TRBJ1-1
v_call: TRBV19
cdr3_aa: CASSLRHQNTEAFF
cdr3_nt: TGTGCCAGTAGTTTGAGACACCAGAACACTGAAGCTTTCTTT

clone_size: NA
d_call: TRBD1
j_call: TRBJ1-1
v_call: TRBV5-1
cdr3_aa: CASSSYLGTANTEAFF
cdr3_nt: TGCGCCAGCAGTTCTTACCTCGGGACAGCGAACACTGAAGCTTTCTTT

clone_size: NA
d_call: NA
j_call: TRBJ2-7
v_call: TRBV6-5
cdr3_aa: CASSYSGLESSYEQYF
cdr3_nt: TGTGCCAGCAGTTACTCTGGGCTCGAAAGCTCCTACGAGCAGTACTTC

clone_size: NA
d_call: NA
j_call: TRBJ1-2
v_call: TRBV19
cdr3_aa: CASSIASGVPNYGYTF
cdr3_nt: TGTGCCAGTAGTATAGCGTCGGGGGTACCTAACTATGGCTACACCTTC

clone_size: NA
d_call: NA
j_call: TRBJ2-7
v_call: TRBV18
cdr3_aa: CASSPREVSGPYEQYF
cdr3_nt: TGTGCCAGCTCACCACGTGAGGTTAGCGGTCCCTACGAGCAGTACTTC

clone_size: NA
d_call: TRBD2
j_call: TRBJ2-5
v_call: TRBV6-5
cdr3_aa: CASSYSAGGGETQYF
cdr3_nt: TGTGCCAGCAGTTACTCCGCGGGAGGAGGAGAGACCCAGTACTTC

clone_size: NA
d_call: TRBD2
j_call: TRBJ2-7
v_call: TRBV7-9
cdr3_aa: CASSRKVAGESHEQYF
cdr3_nt: TGTGCCAGCAGTAGAAAGGTAGCGGGAGAATCCCACGAGCAGTACTTC

clone_size: NA
d_call: NA
j_call: TRBJ2-2
v_call: TRBV5-8
cdr3_aa: CATQLGTSLTGELFF
cdr3_nt: TGTGCCACGCAACTGGGGACTTCACTCACCGGGGAGCTGTTTTTT

clone_size: few
d_call: NA
j_call: TRBJ1-1
v_call: TRBV19
cdr3_aa: CASNRGQVLNTEAFF
cdr3_nt: TGTGCCAGTAACCGGGGACAAGTGTTGAACACTGAAGCTTTCTTT